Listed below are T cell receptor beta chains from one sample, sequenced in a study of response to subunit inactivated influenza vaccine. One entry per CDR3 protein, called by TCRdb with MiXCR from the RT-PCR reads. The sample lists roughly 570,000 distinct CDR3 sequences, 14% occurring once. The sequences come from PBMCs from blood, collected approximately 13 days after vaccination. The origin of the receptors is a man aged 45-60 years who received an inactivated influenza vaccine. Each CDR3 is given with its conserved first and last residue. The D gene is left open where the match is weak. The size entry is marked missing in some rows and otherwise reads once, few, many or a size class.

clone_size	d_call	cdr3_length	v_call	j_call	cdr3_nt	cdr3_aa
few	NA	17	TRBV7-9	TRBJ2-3	TGTGCCAGCAGCCCACCGTGGGACACCTGGGGCACAGATACGCAGTATTTT	CASSPPWDTWGTDTQYF
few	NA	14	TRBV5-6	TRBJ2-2	TGTGCCAGCAGCTTGGCCAACAGGCGGGGGGAGCTGTTTTTT	CASSLANRRGELFF
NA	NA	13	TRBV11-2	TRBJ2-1	TGTGCCAGCAGCTTAGATCGGCTGCCAGGGCAGTTCTTC	CASSLDRLPGQFF
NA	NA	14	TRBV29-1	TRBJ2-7	TGCAGCGTTCGACCGGGATCGCGCTCCTACGAGCAGTACTTC	CSVRPGSRSYEQYF
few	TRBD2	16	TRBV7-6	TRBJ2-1	TGTGCCAGCAGCTTAATCGCTAGCGGGACCTTTGATGAGCAGTTCTTC	CASSLIASGTFDEQFF
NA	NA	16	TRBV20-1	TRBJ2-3	TGCAGTGCTAGAGCCTTTGCTGGGCTAGGTCAGGATACGCAGTATTTT	CSARAFAGLGQDTQYF
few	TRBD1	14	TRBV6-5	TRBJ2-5	TGTGCCAGCAGTTACTTGACAGGGGGAGAGACCCAGTACTTC	CASSYLTGGETQYF
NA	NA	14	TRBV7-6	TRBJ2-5	TGTGCCAGCAGCTTAGCGGGGCGCAAAGAGACCCAGTACTTC	CASSLAGRKETQYF
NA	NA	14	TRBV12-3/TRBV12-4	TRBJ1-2	TGTGCCAGCAGTTTAGCGCGTGACAATAGTGGCTACACCTTC	CASSLARDNSGYTF
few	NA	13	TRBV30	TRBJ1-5	TGTGCCTGGAGTCAAGGCCCCAATCAGCCCCAGCATTTT	CAWSQGPNQPQHF
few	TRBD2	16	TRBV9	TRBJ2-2	TGTGCCAGCAGCGCCTCTAGCGGGCCGAACACCGGGGAGCTGTTTTTT	CASSASSGPNTGELFF
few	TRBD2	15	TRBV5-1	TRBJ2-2	TGCGCCAGCAGCCCGGCTAGCGGGAACACCGGGGAGCTGTTTTTT	CASSPASGNTGELFF
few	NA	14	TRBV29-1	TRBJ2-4	TGCAGCGTCACAAGCCGGGTAGCCAAAAACATTCAGTACTTC	CSVTSRVAKNIQYF
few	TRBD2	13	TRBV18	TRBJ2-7	TGTGCCAGCTCACCACATAAACTAGCGGAGCAGTACTTC	CASSPHKLAEQYF
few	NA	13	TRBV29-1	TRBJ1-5	TGCAGCGTCCAATGGGCCGAAAATCAGCCCCAGCATTTT	CSVQWAENQPQHF
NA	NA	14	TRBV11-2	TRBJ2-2	TGTGCCAGCAGGATGGATCGCGTGACCGGGGAGCTGTTTTTT	CASRMDRVTGELFF
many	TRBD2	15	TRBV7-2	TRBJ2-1	TGTGCCAGCGGTGCCGGGACTAGCGGGAGAAGAGAGCAGTTCTTC	CASGAGTSGRREQFF
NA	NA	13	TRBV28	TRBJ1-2	TGTGCCAGCAGTTTAGGCAGGACCTATGGCTACACCTTC	CASSLGRTYGYTF
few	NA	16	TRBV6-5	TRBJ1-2	TGTGCCAGCAGTTACGTCGGGGCGGGGCGGAACTATGGCTACACCTTC	CASSYVGAGRNYGYTF
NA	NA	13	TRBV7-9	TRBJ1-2	TGTGCCAGCAGCTTCGGGCCACCGTATGGCTACACCTTC	CASSFGPPYGYTF
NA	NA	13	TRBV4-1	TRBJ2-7	TGCGCCAGCAGCCGGGATGACATCTACGAGCAGTACTTC	CASSRDDIYEQYF
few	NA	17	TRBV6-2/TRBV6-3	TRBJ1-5	TGTGCCAGCAGTCCCCTACCGTACCGGGGCCTCAATCAGCCCCAGCATTTT	CASSPLPYRGLNQPQHF
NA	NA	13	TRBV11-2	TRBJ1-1	TGTGCCAGCAGCCCCATAGCGGGCAGGGGAGCTTTCTTT	CASSPIAGRGAFF
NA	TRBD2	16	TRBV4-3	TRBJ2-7	TGCGCCAGCAGCCAAGATCAATTTAGCGGGAACTTCGAGCAGTACTTC	CASSQDQFSGNFEQYF
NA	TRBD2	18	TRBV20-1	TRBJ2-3	TGCAGTGCTAGAAACTCTCCGACTAGCGGGGGCCTATGGGTGACGCAGTATTTT	CSARNSPTSGGLWVTQYF
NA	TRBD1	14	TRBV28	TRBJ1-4	TGTGCCAGCAGCCCCCGGGGGGACAGTGAAAAACTGTTTTTT	CASSPRGDSEKLFF
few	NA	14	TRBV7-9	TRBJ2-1	TGTGCCAGCAGCTTAACGGGGTTTTACAATGAGCAGTTCTTC	CASSLTGFYNEQFF
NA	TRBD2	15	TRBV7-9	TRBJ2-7	TGTGCCAGCAGCATCTGGACTAGCGGGGGGATCTTGCAGTACTTC	CASSIWTSGGILQYF
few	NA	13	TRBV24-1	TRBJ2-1	TGTGCCACCAGTGATCCAGGGACGGATCAGCAGTTCTTC	CATSDPGTDQQFF
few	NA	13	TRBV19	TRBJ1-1	TGTGCCAGTAGTAAGCAGGGATTGTCTGAAGCTTTCTTT	CASSKQGLSEAFF
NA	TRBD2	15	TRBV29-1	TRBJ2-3	TGCAGCGTAAATAGACTAGCGGGGTCCACAGATACGCAGTATTTT	CSVNRLAGSTDTQYF
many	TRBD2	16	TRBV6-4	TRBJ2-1	TGTGCCAGCAGTGAAAGTCCCGGGACTAGCTACAATGAGCAGTTCTTC	CASSESPGTSYNEQFF
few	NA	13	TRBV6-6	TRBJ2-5	TGTGCCAGTGAGGCTAGCAGTCAAGAGACCCAGTACTTC	CASEASSQETQYF
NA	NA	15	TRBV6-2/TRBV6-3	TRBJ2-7	TGTGCCAGCAGTTACTCTTCAGGGACGGGCCGCGAGCAGTACTTC	CASSYSSGTGREQYF